The 3 T cell receptor beta chains below all came from one sample that was sequenced in a study of blood T cell repertoires in COVID-19. TCRdb's copy holds only in-frame clones and misses some; the assay was immunoSEQ multiplex PCR. The sample gives roughly 64,000 clones, 85% to 90% of which show up once; under 4% is in the top ten. The sample comprised peripheral blood. Receptors originate from a man aged 50 or older with active COVID-19.

This clone was counted a single time. The chain links TRBV9 to TRBJ1-1; TRBD1 matches at 8 bases. Per the germline V gene, CDR1 is SGDLS and CDR2 is YYNGEE. The CDR3 covers 15 residues. The V gene end was trimmed by 2 bases and the J gene end by 3 bases; junction bases not matched to a gene: 6. The CDR3 sequence: CASSVDRGLDTEAFF. CDR3 in DNA: TGTGCCAGCAGCGTTGACAGGGGTTTGGACACTGAAGCTTTCTTT.

The chain has TRBV11-2 and TRBJ1-1; D gene uncertain. The CDR3 spans 14 residues. The ends were cut back, 5 bases at V and 0 bases at J, with 10 bases in the middle. Germline CDR1 is SGHAT and CDR2 is FQNNGV. This CDR3 reads CASSIQILNTEAFF. The CDR3 DNA follows: TGTGCCAGCAGCATACAGATACTGAACACTGAAGCTTTCTTT.

This sequence joins TRBV5-4 and TRBJ2-5; 8 nucleotides match TRBD2. Germline V gene data show CDR1 as SGHNT and CDR2 as YYREEE (reference sequence). This CDR3 comprises 14 residues. Trimming cost V 4 bases and J 3 bases; bases outside gene matches: 5. The CDR3 nucleotides read TGTGCCAGCAGCCTCCAAGCGGGGGAAGAGACCCAGTACTTC. This codes for CASSLQAGEETQYF.